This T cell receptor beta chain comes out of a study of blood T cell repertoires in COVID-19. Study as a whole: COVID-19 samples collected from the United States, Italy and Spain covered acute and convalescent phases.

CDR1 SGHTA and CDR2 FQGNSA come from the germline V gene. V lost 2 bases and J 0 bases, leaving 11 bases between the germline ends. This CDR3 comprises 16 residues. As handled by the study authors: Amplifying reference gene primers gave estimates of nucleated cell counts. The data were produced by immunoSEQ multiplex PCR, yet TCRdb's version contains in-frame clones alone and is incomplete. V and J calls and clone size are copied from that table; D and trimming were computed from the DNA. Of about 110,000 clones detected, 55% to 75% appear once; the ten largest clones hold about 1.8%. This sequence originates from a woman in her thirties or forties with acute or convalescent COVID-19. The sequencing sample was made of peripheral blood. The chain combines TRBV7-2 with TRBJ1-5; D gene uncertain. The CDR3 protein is CASSLREGGSNQPQHF. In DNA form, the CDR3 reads TGTGCCAGCAGCTTAAGGGAGGGCGGTAGCAATCAGCCCCAGCATTTT.